There are a few counts of the clone carrying this TCR beta chain. This specimen comes from a study of blood T cell repertoires in COVID-19. Study overall: PBMCs, B-cell-depleted T cells, or T cells provided the cDNA or gDNA that made up the material.

Methods used by the authors: Amplification with reference gene primers provided the estimates of nucleated cell counts. Profiling relied on immunoSEQ multiplex PCR, and the TCRdb table lists in-frame clones only, not all of them. V, J and clone size were drawn from that table, and D and trimming were deduced from the DNA. The sample yields approximately 200,000 clones, about nine tenths seen once. CDR3 length equals 14 residues. Trimming cost V 4 bases and J 4 bases, with 11 bases left between them. CDR1 MRHNA and CDR2 SNTAGT come from the germline V gene. In terms of age and location, participants ranged from roughly 18 to 89 years and lived in about two dozen US areas. Cohorts were determined from participant-reported clinical history.

The receptor's source is a man aged 30 to 45 who had recovered from COVID-19. Sequencing was performed on PBMCs or T cells enriched from blood (not recorded which). This chain connects TRBV6-4 to TRBJ2-1; unclear D gene. CDR3 sequence: CASSVGAEYNEQFF. The CDR3 DNA is TGTGCCAGCAGTGTTGGCGCGGAATACAATGAGCAGTTCTTC.